These 5 T cell receptor beta chains originate from one sample sequenced in a study of vaccination effects on CD4 cells after COVID-19. For these receptors, no antigen is known. The method was immunoSEQ multiplex PCR; TCRdb's version includes in-frame clones alone and lacks a portion of them. The sample includes 20,000 to 25,000 clones, about four fifths of them seen just once. Viral peptide pool expansion of antigen-specific CD4+ T cells preceded sequencing in the ViraFEST assay. Following a 10-day culture, CD4+ T cells were purified. All study participants received two doses of BNT162b2 or mRNA-1273 vaccine. The material sequenced was CD4+ T cells from PBMCs cultured with SARS-CoV-2 spike peptides, taken after COVID-19 vaccination. Every receptor here comes from a human donor who received a COVID-19 vaccine. Some clones in this sample may be carry-over from other donors' samples.

The chain employs TRBV5-1 and TRBJ2-6; 8 nucleotides align to TRBD1. J was trimmed by 2 bases and V by 3 bases; bases with no gene match: 1. The germline V gene has CDR1 SGHRS and CDR2 YFSETQ. The CDR3 has 15 residues. The CDR3 spells CASSSGGAGANVLTF. The CDR3 nucleotides read TGCGCCAGCAGCTCAGGGGGCGCTGGGGCCAACGTCCTGACTTTC.

V usage is TRBV11-2 and J usage is TRBJ1-1; possible D gene TRBD1, 6 bases. Germline loops: CDR1 SGHAT, CDR2 FQNNGV. V shed 5 bases and J shed 4 bases, with 14 bases lying between them. The CDR3 is 14 residues long. CDR3 nucleotide sequence: TGTGCCAGCAGCCCAACAGGGCGGCTCACTGAAGCTTTCTTT. Encoded protein: CASSPTGRLTEAFF.

This clone was seen a few times. This chain links TRBV5-6 with TRBJ1-4; TRBD1 might be the D (6 bases). The CDR3 extends over 17 amino acids. The V end was cut by 2 bases, the J end by 10 bases, with 24 bases between. Germline V gene data show CDR1 as SGHDT and CDR2 as YYEEEE. The CDR3 nucleotides read TGTGCCAGCAGCTTACAGGGTTCAAATCCGGGGGGCGGAAAACTGTTTTTT. As protein: CASSLQGSNPGGGKLFF.

The chain is built from TRBV18 and TRBJ1-4; D possibly corresponds to TRBD1 (5 bases). The CDR3 runs 15 residues. V was clipped by 5 bases and J by 5 bases, with 15 bases between them. Germline CDR1 reads KGHSH; CDR2 reads LQKENI. CDR3 sequence: CASSSSVGENEKLFF. In DNA form, the CDR3 reads TGTGCCAGCTCATCATCTGTGGGGGAGAATGAAAAACTGTTTTTT.

The chain links TRBV6-6 to TRBJ2-7; 8 bases match TRBD1. The CDR3 extends over 14 amino acids. V lost 6 bases to trimming and J lost 0 bases; unmatched junction nucleotides: 4. Germline V lookup: CDR1 MNHNY, CDR2 SVGAGI (reference sequence). Here the CDR3 reads CASRTGVGSYEQYF. For the CDR3, the DNA is TGTGCCAGCAGGACAGGGGTGGGCTCCTACGAGCAGTACTTC.